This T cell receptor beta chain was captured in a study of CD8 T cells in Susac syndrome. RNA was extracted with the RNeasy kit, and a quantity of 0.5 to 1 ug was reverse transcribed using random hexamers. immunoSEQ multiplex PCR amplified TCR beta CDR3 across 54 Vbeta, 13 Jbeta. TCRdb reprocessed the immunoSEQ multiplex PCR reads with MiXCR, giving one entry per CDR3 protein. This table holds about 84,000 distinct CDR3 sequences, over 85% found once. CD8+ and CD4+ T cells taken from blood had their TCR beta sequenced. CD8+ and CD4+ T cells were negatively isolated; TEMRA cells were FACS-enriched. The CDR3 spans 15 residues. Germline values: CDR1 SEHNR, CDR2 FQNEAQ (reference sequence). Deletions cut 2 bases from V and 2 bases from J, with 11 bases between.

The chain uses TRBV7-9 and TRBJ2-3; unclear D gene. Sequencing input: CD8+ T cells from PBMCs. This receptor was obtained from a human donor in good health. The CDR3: CASSLSTGITDTQYF. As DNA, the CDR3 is TGTGCCAGCAGCTTATCGACTGGAATCACAGATACGCAGTATTTT.